Presented here are 12 T cell receptor beta chains from one specimen sequenced in a study of post-analysis software for immune sequencing data. Unique molecular identifiers had been added to the TCR beta cDNA libraries. Via MiXCR, TCRdb re-called the PCR reads, giving one row per CDR3 protein. The sample holds approximately 570,000 distinct CDR3 sequences; roughly 47% are singletons and the top ten take more than 1.5%. For these receptors, no antigen is known. Study-wide findings and caveats: With TRBV5-6, TRBV5-1 and TRBV20-1 included, about five TRBV segments were more frequent in patients than in controls.

Input material: blood. The receptors shown here come from a girl aged 10-17 years with multiple sclerosis.

The chain carries TRBV10-3 and TRBJ2-4; 7 bases agree with TRBD2. V dropped 6 bases and J dropped 0; count of bases not matched to a gene: 2. Germline CDR1 and CDR2: ENHRY and SYGVKD. CDR3 length: 14 residues. The CDR3 DNA reads TGTGCCATCAGGAGGGAGGGAGCCAAAAACATTCAGTACTTC. Translated, it gives CAIRREGAKNIQYF.

This clonotype was seen only a few times. This chain uses TRBV2 with TRBJ2-6, with TRBD1 matching 8 bases. Germline lookup yields CDR1 SNHLY and CDR2 FYNNEI. This CDR3 contains 17 residues. The V gene end was trimmed by 7 bases and the J gene end by 0 bases; junction bases not matched to a gene: 8. CDR3 protein: CASNRDRTFSGANVLTF. In DNA form, the CDR3 reads TGTGCCAGCAATCGGGACAGGACTTTCTCTGGGGCCAACGTCCTGACTTTC. Combining the CDR3 with reference TRBV2 and TRBJ2-6 gives the whole variable domain EPEVTQTPSHQVTQMGQEVILRCVPISNHLYFYWYRQILGQKVEFLVSFYNNEISEKSEIFDDQFSVERPDGSNFTLKIRSTKLEDSAMYFCASNRDRTFSGANVLTFGAGSRLTVL.

In its sample, this clonotype was seen once. This chain connects TRBV5-1 to TRBJ1-2; TRBD1 aligns across 7 bases. The J segment lost 7 bases and the V segment lost 0 bases, leaving 3 bases of the junction unmatched. The CDR3 totals 13 residues. Germline V gene data show CDR1 as SGHRS and CDR2 as YFSETQ. The CDR3 DNA is TGCGCCAGCAGCTTGGCAGGGGGTTTTGGCTACACCTTC. This gives the protein CASSLAGGFGYTF.

The V call is TRBV12-3 or TRBV12-4, the J call TRBJ2-3, with TRBD2 matching 11 bases. The CDR3 extends over 16 amino acids. Trimming removed 6 bases from V and 4 bases from J; junction bases left unmatched: 9. The CDR3 DNA follows: TGTGCCAGCAGCCCAGGGGGGACTAGCGGTTCAGATACGCAGTATTTT. Its protein product is CASSPGGTSGSDTQYF.

The chain uses TRBV28 and TRBJ1-4; maybe TRBD1 (5 bases). CDR3 length equals 17 residues. V was cut by 6 bases and J by 5 bases, with 22 bases left in between. Germline V gene data show CDR1 as MDHEN and CDR2 as SYDVKM. In DNA, the CDR3 is TGTGCCAGCAGCCAGGGTGGTGGTGTGTTGGGGAATGAAAAACTGTTTTTT. It yields the protein CASSQGGGVLGNEKLFF.

This chain connects TRBV2 to TRBJ2-4; weak D call: TRBD1 (6 bases). The last part of the DNA fits TRBJ2-7 better; the J call may be wrong. Germline V CDR1 and CDR2: SNHLY, FYNNEI. This CDR3 has 16 residues. Here the CDR3 DNA reads TGTGCCAGCAGTGAAAGGAGGAGACAGGAGTCCTACGAGCAGTACTTC. It codes for CASSERRRQESYEQYF.

The table lists this clonotype with many counts. The chain uses TRBV4-2 and TRBJ2-3; 9 bases are shared with TRBD2. Germline V gene data show CDR1 as LGHNA and CDR2 as YNFKEQ. V lost 0 bases to trimming and J lost 7 bases; unmatched junction nucleotides: 5. The CDR3 contains 15 residues. CDR3 amino acids: CASSQDASGVNTQYF. CDR3 sequence (DNA): TGTGCCAGCAGCCAAGATGCTAGCGGGGTGAATACGCAGTATTTT.

The V and J genes are TRBV4-1 and TRBJ1-5; TRBD1 agrees at 7 bases. This CDR3 has 19 amino acids. CDR1 is MGHRA, CDR2 YSYEKL, per germline. With V trimmed by 1 base and J by 0 bases, 12 bases remained unmatched. Written as DNA, the CDR3 is TGCGCCAGCAGCCAAGTTCCTGCAGGGGGGGAATATAGCAATCAGCCCCAGCATTTT. Its translation: CASSQVPAGGEYSNQPQHF.

V and J are TRBV13 and TRBJ2-7; no reliable D call. V was trimmed by 4 bases and J by 3 bases, leaving 10 bases between them. Germline CDR1 and CDR2: PRHDT and FYEKMQ (reference sequence). The CDR3 is made up of 13 amino acids. CDR3 sequence (DNA): TGTGCCAGCAGCTCGACCCTTCGCTACGAGCAGTACTTC. As protein: CASSSTLRYEQYF.

The rearrangement links TRBV21-1 to TRBJ2-4; TRBD2 is taken as the D call from the table, unchecked against the DNA. TRBV21-1 is listed as a pseudogene. The CDR3 is 17 residues long. CDR3 loop: CASSKGGLAVAKNIQYF. CDR3 in DNA: TGTGCCAGCAGCAAAGGTGGACTAGCGGTAGCCAAAAACATTCAGTACTTC.

This chain uses TRBV20-1 with TRBJ2-1; TRBD2 is a possible D gene (6 bases). CDR1 and CDR2 from the germline V gene are DFQATT and SNEGSKA (reference sequence). V lost 1 base to trimming and J lost 0 bases, with 10 bases between them. CDR3 length equals 15 residues. The CDR3 coding sequence is TGCAGTGCTAGAGCCCCCGGGGGCTCCTACAATGAGCAGTTCTTC. Translating it yields CSARAPGGSYNEQFF.

This clonotype was detected a few times. The chain has TRBV5-1 and TRBJ1-6; D is perhaps TRBD1 (6 bases). Germline V lookup: CDR1 SGHRS, CDR2 YFSETQ. Trimming took off 4 bases at V and 8 bases at J, with 10 bases between the two ends. The CDR3 is made up of 13 amino acids. CDR3: CASSLRTDSPLHF. The CDR3 DNA reads TGCGCCAGCAGCCTCCGGACAGATTCACCCCTCCACTTT. The full variable domain, with the rest looked up from reference TRBV5-1 and TRBJ1-6, is KAGVTQTPRYLIKTRGQQVTLSCSPISGHRSVSWYQQTPGQGLQFLFEYFSETQRNKGNFPGRFSGRQFSNSRSEMNVSTLELGDSALYLCASSLRTDSPLHFGNGTRLTVT.